Listed here is a single T cell receptor (beta chain). Authors' methods: Using reference gene primer amplification, nucleated cell counts were estimated. The data were produced by immunoSEQ multiplex PCR, yet TCRdb's version contains in-frame clones alone and is incomplete. The D gene and trimming were derived from the DNA, and the V and J assignments and clone size from that table. The data show 95,000 or so clones, approximately 86% seen once. This record comes from a study of blood T cell repertoires in COVID-19. Across the study: Specimens from acute and convalescent COVID-19 originated in the United States, Italy and Spain. Nucleic acid was either cDNA or gDNA, and it came from T cells, B-cell-depleted T cells, or PBMCs.

Looked up from germline, CDR1 is SGHDN and CDR2 is FVKESK. V lost 5 bases and J 5 bases, leaving 10 bases between the germline ends. CDR3 length equals 13 residues. Sequencing was carried out using peripheral blood. The clonotype was recovered from an elderly man with active or convalescent COVID-19. V gene TRBV14 combines with J gene TRBJ2-1; the D gene is possibly TRBD2 (5 bases). The CDR3 DNA sequence: TGTGCCAGCAGCAGCCGGGGTCACAATGAGCAGTTCTTC. This sequence encodes CASSSRGHNEQFF.